The text below deals with one T cell receptor (beta chain). Its antigen is not known. The data derive from a study of CD8 T cells in ankylosing spondylitis. Findings of the study overall: A number of the motif variants had already been described in reactive arthritis synovial fluid and blood. Blood from ankylosing spondylitis patients appeared to carry a characteristic roughly 8-variant TCR beta motif. Clones tied to disease were said to be significantly enriched in matched ankylosing spondylitis synovial fluid.

Quantitative barcoded 5'-RACE was used to prepare TCR beta libraries. MiXCR, applied by TCRdb to the 5' RACE reads, yields one record per CDR3 protein. The data show 250,000 to 300,000 distinct CDR3 sequences, with over 15% seen just once and roughly 7.3% held by the top ten. Trimming cost V 0 bases and J 3 bases; bases outside gene matches: 10. Germline V gives CDR1 LGHNA, CDR2 YNFKEQ. The CDR3 loop spans 18 amino acids. This sequence was found in a male donor with ankylosing spondylitis or in good health (not recorded which). V gene TRBV4-2 combines with J gene TRBJ2-2, with TRBD2 matching over 7 bases. Material: blood, either unsorted or a sorted T cell fraction (not recorded which). CDR3 protein: CASSQEASGQTHTGELFF. CDR3 bases: TGTGCCAGCAGCCAAGAGGCTAGCGGCCAAACGCACACCGGGGAGCTGTTTTTT.